The 21 T cell receptor beta chains given below trace back to one sample, sequenced in a study of cytomegalovirus exposure and HLA in healthy donors. The PCR made use of 60 Vbeta and 13 Jbeta primers. TCRdb keeps only in-frame clones here, not all; method: immunoSEQ multiplex PCR. The table lists roughly 290,000 clones, 70% to 90% of them singletons. Specimen: PBMCs. These receptors were taken from a woman aged 18-29 years in good health and CMV-seronegative.

V usage is TRBV19 and J usage is TRBJ1-4, with D unclear. This CDR3 contains 13 residues. Germline assignment: CDR1 LNHDA and CDR2 SQIVND (reference sequence). V lost 5 bases and J 13 bases, leaving 17 bases between the germline ends. The CDR3 DNA reads TGTGCCAGTAGTCCCCAGGTTACCGAGTTACTGTTTTTT. Its translation: CASSPQVTELLFF.

The chain uses TRBV4-1 and TRBJ2-7; TRBD1 might be the D (6 bases). Germline values: CDR1 MGHRA, CDR2 YSYEKL. Trimming removed 4 bases from V and 5 bases from J, with 12 bases in between. The CDR3 has 13 amino acids. The CDR3 DNA sequence: TGCGCCAGCAGCCTGGGGGCAGGGAACGAGCAGTACTTC. It specifies CASSLGAGNEQYF.

The chain has TRBV27 and TRBJ2-7; D uncertain. The CDR3 has 13 residues. Germline V lookup: CDR1 MNHEY, CDR2 SMNVEV (reference sequence). Between the trimmed V and J ends, which lost 2 bases and 2 bases, there was a span of 7 bases. This CDR3 is CASSLAPAYEQYF. In nucleotides, the CDR3 is TGTGCCAGCAGTTTAGCCCCGGCCTACGAGCAGTACTTC.

In DNA, the CDR3 is TGTGCCAGTAGTAAAAGAGCAGATACGCAGTATTTT. Protein sequence: CASSKRADTQYF. This sequence joins TRBV19 and TRBJ2-3; no clear D. Germline values: CDR1 LNHDA, CDR2 SQIVND (reference sequence). CDR3 size: 12 residues. V lost 4 bases, J lost 4 bases, and 6 bases lay in between.

The chain couples TRBV25-1 to TRBJ1-1, with no clear D. From germline, CDR1 is MGHDK and CDR2 SYGVNS. This CDR3 spans 11 amino acids. The V end was cut by 8 bases, the J end by 4 bases, with 8 bases between. The CDR3 protein is CASSPGTEAFF. CDR3 in DNA: TGTGCCAGCTCCCCCGGCACTGAAGCTTTCTTT.

V and J are TRBV18 and TRBJ1-1; a weak D match, TRBD1 (6 bases). With 5 bases removed from V and 10 bases from J, the gap between germline ends came to 11 bases. The CDR3 is 11 residues long. The V gene's germline CDR1 is KGHSH and CDR2 LQKENI. CDR3 bases: TGTGCCAGCTCAGGGGGCGGCGGAGCTTTCTTT. It yields the protein CASSGGGGAFF. The full variable domain, in which reference TRBV18 and TRBJ1-1 provide the parts outside the CDR3, is NAGVMQNPRHLVRRRGQEARLRCSPMKGHSHVYWYRQLPEEGLKFMVYLQKENIIDESGMPKERFSAEFPKEGPSILRIQQVVRGDSAAYFCASSGGGGAFFGQGTRLTVV.

The chain uses TRBV5-1 and TRBJ1-2, with a possible D match to TRBD1 (5 bases). The CDR3 sequence is 14 residues long. Between the trimmed V and J ends, which lost 5 bases and 3 bases, there was a span of 14 bases. Germline V CDR1 and CDR2: SGHRS, YFSETQ. In nucleotides, the CDR3 is TGCGCCAGCAGTACGGGGGGGGTTCACTATGGCTACACCTTC. The encoded protein is CASSTGGVHYGYTF.

V usage is TRBV7-3 and J usage is TRBJ1-5, with D unresolved. This CDR3 contains 13 residues. Germline CDR1 is SGHTA and CDR2 is FQGTGA. V was shortened by 2 bases and J by 3 bases, with 5 bases between the two germline ends. CDR3 coding DNA: TGTGCCAGCAGCTTAGACACCAATCAGCCCCAGCATTTT. The encoded protein is CASSLDTNQPQHF.

The sample holds a few counts of this clone. The V call is TRBV14, the J call TRBJ1-1; D perhaps matches TRBD1 (5 bases). The CDR3 sequence is 12 residues long. Germline V gives CDR1 SGHDN, CDR2 FVKESK. V lost 1 base and J 10 bases, leaving 10 bases between the germline ends. CDR3 residues: CASSQGGRRAFF. The CDR3 nucleotides are TGTGCCAGCAGCCAAGGGGGCAGGAGAGCTTTCTTT.

As regards this clone: One junction end does not reproduce the germline sequence, and a read error may be involved. The chain couples TRBV7-9 to TRBJ2-7; D is possibly TRBD1 (6 bases). This CDR3 contains 14 residues. Germline loops: CDR1 SEHNR, CDR2 FQNEAQ (reference sequence). CDR3 sequence: CSSSLDRLLQVQYF. The CDR3 DNA reads as TGTTCCAGCAGCTTAGACAGGCTGCTTCAGGTGCAGTACTTC.

This chain joins TRBV12-5 and TRBJ2-1; D gene uncertain. Trimming removed 0 bases at V and 4 bases at J, with 13 bases between. Germline V gene sequence: CDR1 LGHNT, CDR2 FRNRAP. This CDR3 has 16 amino acids. The CDR3 DNA reads as TGTGCTAGTGGTTTGGTCTCCGGCGGCCCATACAATGAGCAGTTCTTC. It is translated as CASGLVSGGPYNEQFF.

In its sample, this clone was seen a few times. This rearrangement joins TRBV29-1 to TRBJ2-7; D may be TRBD2 (6 bases). The CDR3 runs to 14 residues. Germline V gene sequence: CDR1 SQVTM, CDR2 ANQGSEA. Trimming took 0 bases from V and 1 from J, leaving 10 bases between them. For the CDR3, the DNA is TGCAGCGTTGAAGATCACGCGGGATCCTACGAGCAGTACTTC. Protein: CSVEDHAGSYEQYF.

This chain uses TRBV19 with TRBJ1-5; D perhaps matches TRBD1 (5 bases). The CDR3 runs 14 residues. Germline CDR1 is LNHDA and CDR2 is SQIVND (reference sequence). The ends were cut back, 4 bases at V and 4 bases at J, with 11 bases in the middle. This CDR3 reads CASSNQGGNQPQHF. The CDR3 DNA sequence: TGTGCCAGTAGTAACCAGGGTGGGAATCAGCCCCAGCATTTT.

This rearrangement joins TRBV10-1 to TRBJ2-7, with 7 bases fitting TRBD2. Germline V gives CDR1 WNHNN, CDR2 SYGVQD (reference sequence). V dropped 3 bases and J dropped 9; count of bases not matched to a gene: 11. This CDR3 has 14 amino acids. The CDR3 region is CASSDLGEGLGQYF. The CDR3, as DNA: TGCGCCAGCAGTGACCTCGGGGAGGGGCTGGGGCAGTACTTC.

The chain joins TRBV7-9 to TRBJ1-6; D is unclear. Germline assignment: CDR1 SEHNR and CDR2 FQNEAQ (reference sequence). The CDR3 has 13 amino acids. Between the trimmed V and J ends, which lost 0 bases and 7 bases, there was a span of 4 bases. The CDR3 is CASSLASNSPLHF. The CDR3 DNA reads TGTGCCAGCAGCTTAGCGTCGAATTCACCCCTCCACTTT.

The chain joins TRBV12-5 to TRBJ1-1; D remains ambiguous. The CDR3 spans 14 residues. Germline V gene sequence: CDR1 LGHNT, CDR2 FRNRAP. Deletions cut 2 bases from V and 1 base from J, with 8 bases between. The CDR3 spells CASGLPGSNTEAFF. In DNA, the CDR3 is TGTGCTAGTGGTTTGCCCGGGTCGAACACTGAAGCTTTCTTT.

V gene TRBV27 combines with J gene TRBJ1-1; 8 nucleotides match TRBD1. The CDR3 has 16 residues. Germline V gene lookup returns CDR1 MNHEY and CDR2 SMNVEV (reference sequence). With 5 bases clipped from V and 6 bases from J, the junction kept 14 bases outside the gene matches. CDR3 residues: CASSPLGQGRLAEAFF. The CDR3 nucleotides read TGTGCCAGCAGTCCCTTAGGACAGGGAAGGTTGGCTGAAGCTTTCTTT.

The genes are TRBV19 and TRBJ1-2; 8 nucleotides line up with TRBD1. V trimming: 8 bases; J trimming: 5 bases; junction bases outside the gene matches: 4. The CDR3 has 12 residues. CDR1 is LNHDA, CDR2 SQIVND, per germline (reference sequence). CDR3: CASQGATYGYTF. The DNA of the CDR3 is TGTGCCAGTCAGGGGGCGACTTATGGCTACACCTTC.

The chain recombines TRBV4-1 with TRBJ2-5; weak D call: TRBD1 (5 bases). The DNA end lines up better with TRBJ2-7; the J call may be wrong. Looked up from germline, CDR1 is MGHRA and CDR2 is YSYEKL. The CDR3 is 14 amino acids. The CDR3 DNA reads TGCGCCAGCAGCCAAGGGGGCGGTACCTACGAGCAGTACTTC. Its protein is CASSQGGGTYEQYF.

The V and J genes are TRBV27 and TRBJ2-1, with TRBD1 matching 7 bases. J gave up 4 bases and V 1 base, and 4 bases lay outside the gene matches. Germline lookup yields CDR1 MNHEY and CDR2 SMNVEV (reference sequence). This CDR3 comprises 15 residues. As DNA, the CDR3 is TGTGCCAGCAGTTTATTAGGGGGCACGTACAATGAGCAGTTCTTC. The encoded protein is CASSLLGGTYNEQFF.

The chain uses TRBV7-3 and TRBJ2-1, with 9 nucleotides matching TRBD2. The CDR3 covers 15 residues. Germline V gives CDR1 SGHTA, CDR2 FQGTGA. J lost 5 bases, V lost 6 bases, and 8 bases had no gene match. CDR3 DNA sequence: TGTGCCAGCAGTTTGAGCGGGGGGAGTAACAATGAGCAGTTCTTC. This gives the protein CASSLSGGSNNEQFF.